This T cell receptor (beta chain) was captured by sequencing in a study of OX40 agonist ivuxolimab in advanced cancers. The wider study: Cancers in dose escalation were hepatocellular, melanoma, renal cell and head and neck. From roughly 23 to 90 years was the age range, with a mean of roughly 64 years, and about 83% were male. Study conclusions and caveats: Researchers report that CD8+ T cells had, on average, more expanded clones than CD4+.

V was clipped by 3 bases and J by 6 bases; unmatched bases: 5. The germline V gene has CDR1 SEHNR and CDR2 FQNEAQ (reference sequence). The CDR3 length is 14 residues. Assay: immunoSEQ multiplex PCR; the TCRdb copy retains only in-frame clones and omits some. The repertoire includes approximately 20,000 clones, around 68% of them detected once, and 9.5% to 15% sits in the top ten. A word on this clone: Its target is unknown.

This sequence originates from an adult with an advanced solid tumor such as melanoma, head and neck, liver or kidney cancer. The specimen comprised CD4+ or CD8+ T cells sorted from blood, sampled in a trial of the OX40 agonist ivuxolimab. The chain links TRBV7-9 to TRBJ2-1; 7 bases match TRBD2. CDR3 sequence (DNA): TGTGCCAGCAGCTTCTCGACTAGCCCCAATGAGCAGTTCTTC. Translating it yields CASSFSTSPNEQFF.